The 9 T cell receptor beta chains below were found in one sample sequenced in a study of T cell repertoires in cytomegalovirus infection. TCRdb ran MiXCR on the reads and lists one entry per CDR3 protein. The data show hundreds of thousands of distinct CDR3 sequences, with around 30% seen just once and roughly 20% held by the top ten. The antigens these receptors bind are not known. The starting material was cultured PBMCs, obtained from culture after CMV antigen stimulation. The receptors here all came from a human donor in good health (CMV status not recorded). Some clones in this sample may be carry-over from other donors' samples.

This chain links TRBV11-2 with TRBJ1-2; 9 bases match TRBD1. Looked up from germline, CDR1 is SGHAT and CDR2 is FQNNGV. V lost 0 bases, J lost 0 bases, and 14 bases stayed unmatched. The CDR3 extends over 20 amino acids. CDR3 in DNA: TGTGCCAGCAGCTTAGATCTTCTTACAGACAGGGGGAAAACTAACTATGGCTACACCTTC. The encoded protein is CASSLDLLTDRGKTNYGYTF.

V and J are TRBV18 and TRBJ1-1; the D gene is possibly TRBD1 (5 bases). This CDR3 spans 16 amino acids. The V end lost 4 bases, the J end lost 1 base, and 16 bases lay between the germline ends. CDR1 KGHSH and CDR2 LQKENI come from the germline V gene. CDR3 sequence: CASSRLVGTENTEAFF. CDR3 nucleotides: TGTGCCAGCTCACGACTGGTCGGGACCGAGAACACTGAAGCTTTCTTT.

This clonotype was recorded only once. This rearrangement joins TRBV5-1 to TRBJ2-7, with D unclear. The CDR3 covers 14 residues. V lost 0 bases, J lost 6 bases, and 13 bases lay in between. The germline CDR1 and CDR2 sequences are SGHRS and YFSETQ. CDR3 amino acids: CASSLGLLGSEQYF. For the CDR3, the DNA is TGCGCCAGCAGCTTGGGCCTCCTCGGAAGCGAGCAGTACTTC. Full variable domain (remainder filled in from reference TRBV5-1 and TRBJ2-7): KAGVTQTPRYLIKTRGQQVTLSCSPISGHRSVSWYQQTPGQGLQFLFEYFSETQRNKGNFPGRFSGRQFSNSRSEMNVSTLELGDSALYLCASSLGLLGSEQYFGPGTRLTVT.

The V gene is TRBV6-1, the J gene TRBJ1-6; D remains ambiguous. The V and J ends lost 5 bases and 7 bases respectively, with 12 bases between them. This CDR3 is 14 amino acids long. Germline V gene sequence: CDR1 MNHNS, CDR2 SASEGT. CDR3 sequence: CASSPRVANSPLHF. The DNA of the CDR3 is TGTGCCAGCAGTCCTCGGGTCGCCAATTCACCCCTCCACTTT.

There are a few counts of this clonotype. V usage is TRBV2 and J usage is TRBJ2-3, with a tentative D call TRBD2 (6 bases). Germline V CDR1 and CDR2: SNHLY, FYNNEI. With 7 bases removed from V and 2 bases from J, the gap between germline ends came to 19 bases. The CDR3 length is 16 residues. DNA for the CDR3: TGTGCCAGCATCCTGAAAGGGGACTCGATCACAGATACGCAGTATTTT. This translates into CASILKGDSITDTQYF.

The table lists this clonotype with a few counts. The chain is built from TRBV4-1 and TRBJ1-5; 10 bases match TRBD1. Germline V lookup: CDR1 MGHRA, CDR2 YSYEKL. Trimming at V came to 1 base and at J to 6 bases, leaving 3 bases not matched to a gene. CDR3 length equals 15 residues. The CDR3 DNA reads TGCGCCAGCAGCCAAGGCGGACAGGGGGTTCAGCCCCAGCATTTT. This encodes CASSQGGQGVQPQHF.

The chain's CDR3 is CASSLSASGYEQYF. The CDR3 DNA reads TGTGCCAGCAGCTTATCGGCTAGCGGCTACGAGCAGTACTTC. The chain couples TRBV7-6 to TRBJ2-7, with 7 nucleotides matching TRBD2. CDR3 length: 14 amino acids. Germline V gives CDR1 SGHVS, CDR2 FNYEAQ. V lost 2 bases to trimming and J lost 3 bases; unmatched junction nucleotides: 4.

CDR3 loop: CASSFHAAERPETQYF. The CDR3, as DNA: TGTGCCAGCAGTTTCCACGCTGCCGAGCGCCCAGAGACCCAGTACTTC. The chain is built from TRBV6-8 and TRBJ2-5; D not resolved. CDR3 length: 16 residues. CDR1 and CDR2 from the germline V gene are MNHGY and SAAAGT. V was clipped by 4 bases and J by 4 bases, with 19 bases between them.

The chain carries TRBV20-1 and TRBJ2-4; D gene uncertain. The CDR3 totals 15 residues. Germline CDR1 reads DFQATT; CDR2 reads SNEGSKA (reference sequence). V lost 5 bases and J 1 base, leaving 15 bases between the germline ends. Here the CDR3 DNA reads TGCAGTGCTGCAGATTCTCTGTTGGCCAAAAACATTCAGTACTTC. Its protein product is CSAADSLLAKNIQYF.